Listed here are 3 T cell receptor beta chains from one sample, sequenced in a study of blood T cell repertoires in COVID-19. Sequenced by immunoSEQ multiplex PCR; TCRdb stores in-frame clones only, minus some. This table holds under 200,000 clones, approximately 85% found once. The sample consisted of peripheral blood. These receptor sequences come from a woman aged 80 or over with acute or convalescent COVID-19.

The chain couples TRBV4-3 to TRBJ1-2; 7 bases agree with TRBD1. The CDR3 is 16 residues long. V trimming: 0 bases; J trimming: 0 bases; junction bases outside the gene matches: 4. Germline loops: CDR1 LGHNA, CDR2 YSLEER. The CDR3 region has the DNA TGCGCCAGCAGCCAAGAGGGACAGTCCTCTAACTATGGCTACACCTTC. This sequence encodes CASSQEGQSSNYGYTF.

This clone was detected a few times. The chain recombines TRBV18 with TRBJ2-2; D perhaps matches TRBD1 (6 bases). V was pared by 7 bases and J by 2 bases, with 14 bases between. The CDR3 consists of 15 residues. From germline, CDR1 is KGHSH and CDR2 LQKENI. The CDR3 DNA is TGTGCCAGCTTCCAGGACAGAGTTAACACCGGGGAGCTGTTTTTT. Protein sequence: CASFQDRVNTGELFF.

This clone was recorded a few times. V usage is TRBV11-2 and J usage is TRBJ1-2, with D unclear. V shed 4 bases and J shed 7 bases, with 16 bases lying between them. CDR3 length equals 14 residues. From germline, CDR1 is SGHAT and CDR2 FQNNGV. As DNA, the CDR3 is TGTGCCAGCAGCTCATATCTGGGAGTGGGTGGCTACACCTTC. Encoded protein: CASSSYLGVGGYTF. The variable domain in full, completed from reference TRBV11-2 and TRBJ1-2, reads EAGVAQSPRYKIIEKRQSVAFWCNPISGHATLYWYQQILGQGPKLLIQFQNNGVVDDSQLPKDRFSAERLKGVDSTLKIQPAKLEDSAVYLCASSSYLGVGGYTFGSGTRLTVV.